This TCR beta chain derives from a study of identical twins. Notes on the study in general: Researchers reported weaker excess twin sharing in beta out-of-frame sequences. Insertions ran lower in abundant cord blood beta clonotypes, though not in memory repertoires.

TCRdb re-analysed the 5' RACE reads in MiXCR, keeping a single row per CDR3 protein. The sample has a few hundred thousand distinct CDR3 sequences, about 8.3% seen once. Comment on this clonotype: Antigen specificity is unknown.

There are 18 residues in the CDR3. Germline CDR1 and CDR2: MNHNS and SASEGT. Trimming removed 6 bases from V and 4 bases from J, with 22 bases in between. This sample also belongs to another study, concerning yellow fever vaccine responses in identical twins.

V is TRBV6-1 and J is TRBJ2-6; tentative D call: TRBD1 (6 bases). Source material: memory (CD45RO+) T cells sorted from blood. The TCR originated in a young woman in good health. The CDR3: CASRTLQGYRPGANVLTF. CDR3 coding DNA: TGTGCCAGCAGGACGCTACAGGGTTACCGGCCGGGGGCCAACGTCCTGACTTTC.